This T cell receptor (beta chain) was sequenced during a study of vaccination and CD4 T cells after COVID-19. Study context: Spike peptides, overlapping and drawn from SARS-CoV-2, HCoV-NL63, HCoV-OC43 and HCoV-229E, were used to stimulate cells.

Once obtained from cultured CD4+ T cells, the DNA was sequenced using the Oncomine TCR Beta short-read assay. Cultures of CD4+ T cells served as the source for extracting genomic DNA. From the PCR reads, TCRdb called clonotypes with MiXCR, one entry per CDR3 protein. The repertoire holds about 15,000 distinct CDR3 sequences, with roughly 70% as singletons. On this clonotype itself: Its antigen is not known.

Trimming cost V 5 bases and J 2 bases, with 12 bases left between them. The CDR3 totals 14 residues. Germline assignment: CDR1 SEHNR and CDR2 FQNEAQ (reference sequence). Treatment described: roughly nine-day PBMC culture with coronavirus spike peptide pools or control peptides (ViraFEST assay). ViraFEST grew antigen-specific T cells using peptide pools, then sequenced TCRs. CD4+ T cells were isolated by negative selection after more than eight days of culture. The sequenced sample consisted of CD4+ T cells from blood, cultured in vitro. The rearrangement joins TRBV7-9 to TRBJ1-1; D perhaps matches TRBD1 (6 bases). The clonotype originates from a human donor who had recovered from COVID-19. CDR3 DNA: TGTGCCAGCAGCCCCGCCGGGACAAACACTGAAGCTTTCTTT. This encodes CASSPAGTNTEAFF.